This passage covers 22 T cell receptor beta chains from one sample sequenced in a study of vaccination effects on CD4 cells after COVID-19. Culture lasted approximately 10 days before CD4+ T cell isolation. Sequenced by immunoSEQ multiplex PCR; TCRdb stores in-frame clones only, minus some. Of about 46,000 clones listed, 70% to 75% are singletons. Their specific antigens are unknown. This sample comprised CD4+ T cells from PBMCs cultured without peptide, obtained before COVID-19 vaccination. The origin of the receptors is a human donor who had a prior SARS-CoV-2 infection.

This clone was seen once. The chain is built from TRBV4-3 and TRBJ2-5; 9 nucleotides match TRBD2. V lost 0 bases, J lost 5 bases, and 10 bases stayed unmatched. Looked up from germline, CDR1 is LGHNA and CDR2 is YSLEER. The length of the CDR3 is 17 residues. CDR3 nucleotide sequence: TGCGCCAGCAGCCAAGAATATAGCGGGAGAATTCACGAGACCCAGTACTTC. This codes for CASSQEYSGRIHETQYF.

The V gene is TRBV5-1, the J gene TRBJ2-1, with 12 bases lining up with TRBD2. V was pared by 2 bases and J by 9 bases, with 9 bases of the junction left unmatched. This CDR3 has 16 residues. Germline V lookup: CDR1 SGHRS, CDR2 YFSETQ. The DNA for the CDR3 is TGCGCCAGCAGCTTCCCCCTAGCGGGGGGGGGTGGTGAGCAGTTCTTC. This gives the protein CASSFPLAGGGGEQFF.

This sequence joins TRBV5-6 and TRBJ2-7; D is possibly TRBD1 (6 bases). The length of the CDR3 is 13 residues. CDR1 is SGHDT and CDR2 is YYEEEE in the germline V gene. V was cut by 0 bases and J by 6 bases, with 10 bases left in between. DNA of the CDR3: TGTGCCAGCAGCTTGGAACAGGGAGTCGAGCAGTACTTC. Its translation is CASSLEQGVEQYF.

This clone was counted between two and nine times. The chain links TRBV24-1 to TRBJ1-4; D gene unclear. CDR3 length: 14 amino acids. Germline V gene data show CDR1 as KGHDR and CDR2 as SFDVKD. V was pared by 3 bases and J by 8 bases, with 12 bases between. The CDR3 DNA follows: TGTGCCACCAGTGATAATGGGATGGAGGAAAAACTGTTTTTT. Encoded protein: CATSDNGMEEKLFF.

This chain links TRBV7-2 with TRBJ2-7; D uncertain. V was shortened by 2 bases and J by 0 bases, with 8 bases between the two germline ends. The CDR3 is made up of 14 amino acids. The germline gives CDR1 SGHTA, CDR2 FQGNSA. CDR3 amino acids: CASSLNPNSYEQYF. As DNA, the CDR3 is TGTGCCAGCAGCTTAAACCCAAACTCCTACGAGCAGTACTTC.

The V call is TRBV5-1, the J call TRBJ1-2; D gene ambiguous. The CDR3 is 13 residues long. V was clipped by 1 base and J by 6 bases, with 10 bases between them. Per germline, CDR1 SGHRS and CDR2 YFSETQ. The CDR3 bases are TGCGCCAGCAGCTTGCAGAGTCAAAATGGCTACACCTTC. Protein: CASSLQSQNGYTF. The variable domain in full, completed from reference TRBV5-1 and TRBJ1-2, reads KAGVTQTPRYLIKTRGQQVTLSCSPISGHRSVSWYQQTPGQGLQFLFEYFSETQRNKGNFPGRFSGRQFSNSRSEMNVSTLELGDSALYLCASSLQSQNGYTFGSGTRLTVV.

The chain employs TRBV2 and TRBJ2-7; 8 bases match TRBD2. J gave up 4 bases and V 4 bases, and 3 bases lay outside the gene matches. CDR3 length: 13 amino acids. Germline CDR1 reads SNHLY; CDR2 reads FYNNEI. Here the CDR3 reads CASSAGGPYEQYF. CDR3 sequence (DNA): TGTGCCAGCAGTGCGGGGGGGCCATACGAGCAGTACTTC.

V gene TRBV3-1 (or the pseudogene TRBV3-2) combines with J gene TRBJ1-2, with TRBD1 matching 9 bases. V trimming: 4 bases; J trimming: 7 bases; junction bases outside the gene matches: 10. The CDR3 consists of 15 residues. Looked up from germline, CDR1 is LGHDT and CDR2 is YNNKEL (reference sequence). CDR3 in amino acids: CASSRIPGTGFGYTF. The CDR3 DNA sequence: TGTGCCAGCAGCCGAATCCCCGGGACAGGGTTTGGCTACACCTTC.

This clone came up a few times. The V call is TRBV6-7, the J call TRBJ2-7; 11 bases align to TRBD2. TRBV6-7 carries the ORF label, with uncertain function. The V and J ends lost 5 bases and 0 bases, in that order; junction bases with no gene match: 12. This CDR3 has 18 amino acids. The CDR3 DNA reads TGTGCCAGCAGTAACGCAGGGACTAGCGGACTAGACTCCTACGAGCAGTACTTC. Its protein product is CASSNAGTSGLDSYEQYF.

The gene calls are TRBV29-1 and TRBJ1-4; D is possibly TRBD1 (5 bases). V gave up 7 bases and J gave up 3 bases, with 12 bases separating them. The V gene's germline CDR1 is SQVTM and CDR2 ANQGSEA. The CDR3 length is 13 residues. DNA for the CDR3: TGCAGCGCGCGCCGGGGGGCTAATGAAAAACTGTTTTTT. This sequence encodes CSARRGANEKLFF.

The rearrangement uses TRBV7-2 and TRBJ1-3; unclear D gene. Germline loops: CDR1 SGHTA, CDR2 FQGNSA. The CDR3 contains 16 residues. V dropped 5 bases and J dropped 4 bases, with 18 bases sitting between them. CDR3 DNA sequence: TGTGCCAGCAGCCCCTATCGCGGCATAGGGGGAAACACCATATATTTT. This gives the protein CASSPYRGIGGNTIYF.

V and J are TRBV6-1 and TRBJ2-1; the D is unclear. The CDR3 is 18 amino acids. Trimming cost V 0 bases and J 0 bases, with 15 bases left between them. Looked up from germline, CDR1 is MNHNS and CDR2 is SASEGT. CDR3 sequence (DNA): TGTGCCAGCAGTGAAGCGCCTTTGTCACTCAACTCCTACAATGAGCAGTTCTTC. This encodes CASSEAPLSLNSYNEQFF.

The chain is built from TRBV6-1 and TRBJ1-3, with 8 positions matching TRBD1. CDR3 size: 17 residues. Unmatched junction bases numbered 13, after V lost 1 base and J lost 8 bases. Germline CDR1 reads MNHNS; CDR2 reads SASEGT. The CDR3 spells CASSEVGQGPLGDTIYF. The CDR3 nucleotides read TGTGCCAGCAGTGAAGTTGGACAGGGACCTTTAGGCGACACCATATATTTT.

The chain couples TRBV15 to TRBJ1-1; D gene ambiguous. This CDR3 has 18 residues. Deletions cut 0 bases from V and 3 bases from J, with 20 bases between. The germline CDR1 and CDR2 sequences are LNHNV and YYDKDF (reference sequence). CDR3 in amino acids: CATSRDGKGAGLDTEAFF. The CDR3 DNA follows: TGTGCCACCAGCAGAGACGGGAAGGGCGCGGGTCTGGACACTGAAGCTTTCTTT.

The V call is TRBV6-1, the J call TRBJ1-2, with unresolved D. V dropped 0 bases and J dropped 5 bases, with 13 bases sitting between them. Per the germline V gene, CDR1 is MNHNS and CDR2 is SASEGT. The CDR3 runs to 15 residues. The CDR3 DNA is TGTGCCAGCAGTGAAGCCCCGGCGGAGTTTTATGGCTACACCTTC. Amino acid sequence: CASSEAPAEFYGYTF.

The rearrangement links TRBV14 to TRBJ1-1, with D hard to call. The CDR3 has 14 residues. V gave up 2 bases and J gave up 0 bases, with 7 bases separating them. Germline CDR1 SGHDN, CDR2 FVKESK. DNA of the CDR3: TGTGCCAGCAGCCAAAGGCAAATGAACACTGAAGCTTTCTTT. It yields the protein CASSQRQMNTEAFF.

The chain recombines TRBV5-6 with TRBJ2-7; 10 bases map to TRBD1. J gave up 5 bases and V 6 bases, and 11 bases lay outside the gene matches. Germline V lookup: CDR1 SGHDT, CDR2 YYEEEE. The CDR3 has 15 residues. In DNA, the CDR3 is TGTGCCAGCACCCGATACGGGACAGGGGATAACGAGCAGTACTTC. This translates into CASTRYGTGDNEQYF.

A remark on this clone: Its ends do not fully match the called genes, so a read error is possible. The chain combines TRBV7-7 with TRBJ2-7; TRBD1 or TRBD2 may be the D gene (5 bases each). The J call is uncertain, as TRBJ2-5 better fits the DNA end. From germline, CDR1 is SSHAT and CDR2 FNYEAQ (reference sequence). The CDR3 totals 13 residues. CDR3 region: CASSFRAGETQYF. DNA of the CDR3: TGTGCTAGCAGCTTCAGGGCGGGAGAGACCCAGTACTTC.

The V call is TRBV11-3, the J call TRBJ2-1; TRBD2 matches 8 bases. Germline V gives CDR1 SGHNT, CDR2 YENEEA. The junction had 13 bases not matched to a gene; V was cut back by 4 bases and J by 8 bases. The CDR3 length is 16 residues. CDR3 residues: CASSSPLREGLDEQFF. Here the CDR3 DNA reads TGTGCCAGCAGCTCTCCTCTCCGGGAGGGCCTCGATGAGCAGTTCTTC.

This chain links TRBV30 with TRBJ1-3; 12 bases match TRBD1. Germline CDR1 and CDR2: GTSNPN and SVGIG (reference sequence). The CDR3 sequence is 17 residues long. The V segment lost 1 base and the J segment 7 bases; nucleotides outside the gene matches: 11. In nucleotides, the CDR3 is TGTGCCTGGAGTGGATCCGGGACAGGGGGCGTTTACAACACCATATATTTT. Translating gives CAWSGSGTGGVYNTIYF.

V usage is TRBV28 and J usage is TRBJ2-5; 14 bases line up with TRBD2. This CDR3 contains 15 residues. V gave up 6 bases and J gave up 5 bases; unmatched junction bases: 5. From germline, CDR1 is MDHEN and CDR2 SYDVKM. This CDR3 reads CASSRLAGGQETQYF. For the CDR3, the DNA is TGTGCCAGCAGCCGACTAGCGGGGGGGCAGGAGACCCAGTACTTC.

The chain links TRBV25-1 to TRBJ2-7, with D tentatively TRBD1 or TRBD2 (5 bases each). Looked up from germline, CDR1 is MGHDK and CDR2 is SYGVNS. The CDR3 length is 14 residues. V was trimmed by 0 bases and J by 7 bases, leaving 13 bases between them. The CDR3 DNA reads as TGTGCCAGCAGTGAATACTTTGGGGGTATGGAGCAGTACTTC. It is translated as CASSEYFGGMEQYF.